The text below deals with one TCR beta chain. This entry comes from a study of CD8+ T cells in alopecia areata. After isolation, RNA underwent reverse transcription to generate cDNA as the sequencing template. Produced via immunoSEQ multiplex PCR; TCRdb's table is partial and in-frame only. The data contain 150,000 or so clones, 75% to 90% of them seen just once; the ten biggest clones take up about 14%. CDR3 length: 10 residues. V was pared by 3 bases and J by 8 bases, with 7 bases between. Germline loops: CDR1 DFQATT, CDR2 SNEGSKA (reference sequence). The chain has TRBV20-1 and TRBJ1-2; D not resolved. The specimen comprised CD8+ T cells sorted from blood, sampled at week 0. This TCR was recovered from a human donor with alopecia areata. CDR3 loop: CSARGLGYTF. DNA for the CDR3: TGCAGTGCTAGGGGCCTCGGCTACACCTTC.